Listed below are T cell receptor beta chains from one sample, sequenced in a study of T cells after yellow fever vaccination. TCRdb re-analysed the 5' RACE reads in MiXCR, keeping a single row per CDR3 protein. The sample holds 400,000 or so distinct CDR3 sequences, roughly 6.1% seen once. The material sequenced was PBMCs, taken 5 days after the yellow fever booster vaccination. The receptors come from a man aged 30 to 45 who received the YFV17D yellow fever vaccine. Both conserved end residues are part of each CDR3. The D gene is left open where the match is weak. Expanded clones get a size class; other rows say once, few or many, or leave the size out.

clone_size	v_call	d_call	j_call	cdr3_nt	cdr3_aa
many	TRBV7-9	NA	TRBJ2-3	TGTGCCAGCAGCTTATTGGGCAGCACAGATACGCAGTATTTT	CASSLLGSTDTQYF
NA	TRBV28	TRBD2	TRBJ2-7	TGTGCCAGCATTTCCAACAGCGGGACCAGTCCCTACGAGCAGTACTTC	CASISNSGTSPYEQYF
NA	TRBV6-5	TRBD2	TRBJ2-3	TGTGCCAGCAGTTACTCGATCTCTCCTAGCGGGAGGGTAGATACGCAGTATTTT	CASSYSISPSGRVDTQYF
NA	TRBV20-1	NA	TRBJ1-1	TGCAGTGCAGGGGCTTTTGAAGCTTTCTTT	CSAGAFEAFF
NA	TRBV19	TRBD1	TRBJ2-1	TGTGCCAGTAGCCGGGGACAGGGCAATGAGCAGTTCTTC	CASSRGQGNEQFF
NA	TRBV19	TRBD2	TRBJ2-1	TGTGCCAGTAGGAGGCTAGCGGGAGCGTGGGATGAGCAGTTCTTC	CASRRLAGAWDEQFF
many	TRBV12-3/TRBV12-4	NA	TRBJ2-3	TGTGCCAGCAGTTGGGGGACACCGACAGATACGCAGTATTTT	CASSWGTPTDTQYF
few	TRBV5-1	NA	TRBJ2-7	TGCGCCAGCAGCTTGGATGGGACGCTATACGAGCAGTACTTC	CASSLDGTLYEQYF
NA	TRBV20-1	NA	TRBJ2-7	TGCAGTGCTAGGAATAGCGGAGCCTACGAGCAGTACTTC	CSARNSGAYEQYF
few	TRBV24-1	NA	TRBJ2-3	TGTGCCACCAGTGATTCCCCTGATCGGGCCCTCACAGATACGCAGTATTTT	CATSDSPDRALTDTQYF
NA	TRBV28	TRBD2	TRBJ2-7	TGTGCCAGCAGTTCCTTTTCTAGCGGGAGGTTAGACGAGCAGTACTTC	CASSSFSSGRLDEQYF
few	TRBV7-3	NA	TRBJ2-1	TGTGCCAGCTCCAGGGGTAGCGTTGCCTACAATGAGCAGTTCTTC	CASSRGSVAYNEQFF
NA	TRBV10-3	NA	TRBJ2-7	TGTGCCATCAGGTCCCCAGGGTCGATCAACGAGCAGTACTTC	CAIRSPGSINEQYF
few	TRBV24-1	NA	TRBJ1-2	TGTGCCACCAGTGATTCATTTCCTAACTATGGCTACACCTTC	CATSDSFPNYGYTF
NA	TRBV30	NA	TRBJ1-6	TGTGCCTGGAGCGGCCAGGGCAACTCACCCCTCCACTTT	CAWSGQGNSPLHF
few	TRBV29-1	NA	TRBJ1-5	TGCAGCGTTGAAATAGGGATCGGTCAGCCCCAGCATTTT	CSVEIGIGQPQHF
few	TRBV6-2/TRBV6-3	TRBD2	TRBJ2-7	TGTGCCAGCAGTTACTCGACTAGCGGGACCGACGAGCAGTACTTC	CASSYSTSGTDEQYF
many	TRBV5-1	TRBD1	TRBJ1-2	TGCGCCAGCAGCTTGGTGGCCGACAGGGGAGCTGGAGGCTACACCTTC	CASSLVADRGAGGYTF
NA	TRBV6-5	NA	TRBJ2-3	TGTGCCAGCAGTTACACCCGACCAGAGTATAGCACAGATACGCAGTATTTT	CASSYTRPEYSTDTQYF
NA	TRBV7-9	NA	TRBJ2-3	TGTGCCAGCAGCCCCAGACTACTTTCAGATACGCAGTATTTT	CASSPRLLSDTQYF
NA	TRBV20-1	TRBD2	TRBJ2-1	TGCAGTGCTATCCCCTTGACGGGACTAGCATCGAGTGAGCAGTTCTTC	CSAIPLTGLASSEQFF
NA	TRBV20-1	TRBD2	TRBJ2-5	TGCAGTGCTAGCGGGAGGGCGGTTGAGACCCAGTACTTC	CSASGRAVETQYF
few	TRBV7-2	NA	TRBJ2-7	TGTGCCAGCAGCTTACATCGGGAGACCTTTTACGAGCAGTACTTC	CASSLHRETFYEQYF
few	TRBV12-3/TRBV12-4	NA	TRBJ2-3	TGTGCCAGCAGCCGCACCCTAGGAGCTCCTACGCAGTATTTT	CASSRTLGAPTQYF
many	TRBV7-9	TRBD2	TRBJ2-5	TGTGCCAGCAGCCTGGGACTAGCGGAAGAGACCCAGTACTTC	CASSLGLAEETQYF
NA	TRBV29-1	NA	TRBJ1-5	TGCAGCGTGAGGGACGGGACTCAGCCCCAGCATTTT	CSVRDGTQPQHF
many	TRBV27	TRBD2	TRBJ2-3	TGTGCCAGCAGTTCCTCAGCGGGAGTGTCAGATACGCAGTATTTT	CASSSSAGVSDTQYF
many	TRBV5-1	NA	TRBJ2-2	TGCGCCAGCAGCTTGGTTCCGGGCGGGGAGCTGTTTTTT	CASSLVPGGELFF
NA	TRBV5-1	TRBD1	TRBJ2-7	TGCGCCAGCAGCTTGACCGACGGGACAGGCTACGAGCAGTACTTC	CASSLTDGTGYEQYF
many	TRBV6-1	TRBD2	TRBJ2-2	TGTGCCAGCAGGCCCTCGGGAGGGGGGAACACCGGGGAGCTGTTTTTT	CASRPSGGGNTGELFF
many	TRBV7-2	NA	TRBJ2-5	TGTGCCAGCAGCTTAGACTGGGAAGAGACCCAGTACTTC	CASSLDWEETQYF
many	TRBV5-1	NA	TRBJ1-3	TGTGCCAGCAGCTTAGATGGAAACACCATATATTTT	CASSLDGNTIYF
few	TRBV20-1	NA	TRBJ2-2	TGCAGTGCCCCGGGGAGGTCCGGGGAGCTGTTTTTT	CSAPGRSGELFF
few	TRBV7-9	NA	TRBJ1-4	TGTGCCAGCAGCTTAGCTACGGGGGCTCGGGAAAAACTGTTTTTT	CASSLATGAREKLFF
many	TRBV29-1	TRBD1	TRBJ1-6	TGCAGCGTAAGACAGGGGGCAACCTCACCCCTCCACTTT	CSVRQGATSPLHF
few	TRBV20-1	TRBD2	TRBJ2-1	TGCAGTGCTAGAGATCCGACTAGCGGGAGTAAGACCTCCTACAATGAGCAGTTCTTC	CSARDPTSGSKTSYNEQFF
many	TRBV5-6	NA	TRBJ2-2	TGTGCCAGCAGCTTGGTGGTCGCCGGGGAGCTGTTTTTT	CASSLVVAGELFF
NA	TRBV24-1	NA	TRBJ2-1	TGTGCCACCAGTGCCACGTTGGGGGAAAATGAGCAGTTCTTC	CATSATLGENEQFF
NA	TRBV20-1	TRBD2	TRBJ2-1	TGCAGTGCCATCAGGACTAGCGGGAGCAATGAGCAGTTCTTC	CSAIRTSGSNEQFF
NA	TRBV20-1	NA	TRBJ1-2	TGCAGTGCTAGTGGACAGACTCTTGGCTACACCTTC	CSASGQTLGYTF
few	TRBV27	TRBD1	TRBJ1-6	TGTGCCAGCAGTATGACAGGGGGGTACGGTTCACCCCTCCACTTT	CASSMTGGYGSPLHF
NA	TRBV6-5	NA	TRBJ1-3	TGTGCCAGCAGTTACCTCGAGAGGCAGGGGCTGGCTGGAAACACCATATATTTT	CASSYLERQGLAGNTIYF